This T cell receptor beta chain stems from a study of blood T cell repertoires in COVID-19. Across the study: Samples of COVID-19 (acute and convalescent) were obtained from the United States, Italy and Spain.

This CDR3 has 14 amino acids. The J segment lost 4 bases and the V segment lost 6 bases, leaving 3 bases of the junction unmatched. In germline, CDR1 is MGHDK, CDR2 SYGVNS. In the original analysis: Amplified reference gene primers provided the basis for estimating nucleated cell counts. Sequencing was performed with immunoSEQ multiplex PCR; in TCRdb, only in-frame clones are kept and a portion is missing. The DNA gave D and trimming, while V, J and clone size come from that table. The sample includes about 140,000 clones, over 80% of them seen just once. This TCR was sampled from a woman of 80 years or more with acute or convalescent COVID-19. Input material: peripheral blood. This rearrangement joins TRBV25-1 to TRBJ2-3; 11 nucleotides agree with TRBD2. CDR3 region: CASRTSGGPDTQYF. In DNA form, the CDR3 reads TGTGCCAGCAGAACTAGCGGGGGCCCAGATACGCAGTATTTT.